This record concerns one T cell receptor beta chain sequence. Its specificity is unknown. This entry belongs to a study of shared clonotypes between healthy human individuals. The CDR3 has 16 amino acids. Germline CDR1 SGHDT, CDR2 YYEEEE. V gave up 1 base and J gave up 5 bases; unmatched junction bases: 10. Nashville, Tennessee was home to all donors, each a Caucasian adult. In the study's own analysis: With immunoSEQ giving junction-only sequences and no quality scores, filtering differed. The data were produced by immunoSEQ multiplex PCR, yet TCRdb's version contains in-frame clones alone and is incomplete. V, J and clone size derive from that table, while D and trimming were established from the DNA sequence. The repertoire holds roughly 2.6 million clones, with 90% to 95% as singletons. Findings and limits, study-wide: Relative to clonotypes present in all four donors, those not shared had lower generation probabilities.

The chain combines TRBV5-6 with TRBJ2-5; 8 bases agree with TRBD2. The source material was naive CD4+ T cells sorted from blood. Subset meaning: CD45RA+ positively selected. The source of this sequence is a man younger than 35 in good health. The CDR3 DNA follows: TGTGCCAGCAGCTTGCGTGGGACTAGTGGATTTGAGACCCAGTACTTC. It specifies CASSLRGTSGFETQYF.